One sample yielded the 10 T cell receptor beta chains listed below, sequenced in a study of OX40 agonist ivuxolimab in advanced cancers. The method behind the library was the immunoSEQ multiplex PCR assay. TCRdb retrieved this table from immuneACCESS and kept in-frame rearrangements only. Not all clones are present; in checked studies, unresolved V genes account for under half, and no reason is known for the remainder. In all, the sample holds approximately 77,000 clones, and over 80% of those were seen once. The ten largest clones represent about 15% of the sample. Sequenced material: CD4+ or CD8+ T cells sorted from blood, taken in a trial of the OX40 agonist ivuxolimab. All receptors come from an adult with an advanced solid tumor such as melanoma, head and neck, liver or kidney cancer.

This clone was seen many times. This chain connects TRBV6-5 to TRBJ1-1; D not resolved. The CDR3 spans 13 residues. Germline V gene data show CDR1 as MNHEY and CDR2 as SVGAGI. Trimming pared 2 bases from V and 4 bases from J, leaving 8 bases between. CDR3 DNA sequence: TGTGCCAGCAGTTACGGGGAGGTCACTGAAGCTTTCTTT. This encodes CASSYGEVTEAFF.

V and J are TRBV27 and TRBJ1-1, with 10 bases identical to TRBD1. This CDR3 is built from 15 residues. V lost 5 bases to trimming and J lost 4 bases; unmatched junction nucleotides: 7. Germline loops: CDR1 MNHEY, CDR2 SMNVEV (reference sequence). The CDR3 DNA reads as TGTGCCAGCAGTATGTTCGGACAGGGGGGCACTGAAGCTTTCTTT. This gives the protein CASSMFGQGGTEAFF.

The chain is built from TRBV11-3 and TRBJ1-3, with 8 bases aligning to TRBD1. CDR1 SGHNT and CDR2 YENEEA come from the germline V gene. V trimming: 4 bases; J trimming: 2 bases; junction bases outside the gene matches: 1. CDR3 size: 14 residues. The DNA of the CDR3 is TGTGCCAGCAGCTGGGACAGGACTGGAAACACCATATATTTT. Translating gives CASSWDRTGNTIYF.

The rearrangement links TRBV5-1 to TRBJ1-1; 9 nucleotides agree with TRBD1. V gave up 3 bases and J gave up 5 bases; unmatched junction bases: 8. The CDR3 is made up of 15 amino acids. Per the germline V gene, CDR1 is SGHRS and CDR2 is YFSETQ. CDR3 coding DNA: TGCGCCAGCAGCTACGACAGGGGGGTGGCTACTGAAGCTTTCTTT. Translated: CASSYDRGVATEAFF. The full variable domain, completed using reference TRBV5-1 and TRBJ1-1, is KAGVTQTPRYLIKTRGQQVTLSCSPISGHRSVSWYQQTPGQGLQFLFEYFSETQRNKGNFPGRFSGRQFSNSRSEMNVSTLELGDSALYLCASSYDRGVATEAFFGQGTRLTVV.

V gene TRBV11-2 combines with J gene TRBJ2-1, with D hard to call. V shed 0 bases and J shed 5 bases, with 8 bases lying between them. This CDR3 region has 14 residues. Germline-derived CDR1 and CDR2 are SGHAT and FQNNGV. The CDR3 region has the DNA TGTGCCAGCAGCTTAGATAGTTTAGACAATGAGCAGTTCTTC. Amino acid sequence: CASSLDSLDNEQFF.

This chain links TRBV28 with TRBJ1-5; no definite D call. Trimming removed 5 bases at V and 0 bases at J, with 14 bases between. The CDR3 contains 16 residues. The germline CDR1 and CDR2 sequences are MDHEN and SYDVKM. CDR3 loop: CASSLRTEDSNQPQHF. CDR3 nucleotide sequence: TGTGCCAGCAGTCTAAGAACAGAGGATAGCAATCAGCCCCAGCATTTT.

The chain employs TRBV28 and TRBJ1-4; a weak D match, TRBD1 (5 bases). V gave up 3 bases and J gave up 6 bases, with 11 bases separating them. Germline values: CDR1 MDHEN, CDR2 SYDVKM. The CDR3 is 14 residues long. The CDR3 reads CASSFLTGDEKLFF. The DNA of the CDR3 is TGTGCCAGCAGTTTTCTCACAGGCGATGAAAAACTGTTTTTT.

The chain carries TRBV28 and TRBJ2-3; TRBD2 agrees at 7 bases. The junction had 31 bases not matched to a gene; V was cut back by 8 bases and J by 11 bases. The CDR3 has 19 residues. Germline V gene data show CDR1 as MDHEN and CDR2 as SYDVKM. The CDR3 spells CASSSDRLALSLTDRRQYF. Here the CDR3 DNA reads TGTGCCAGCTCCTCTGACCGACTAGCATTGTCACTCACAGATAGGCGGCAGTATTTT.

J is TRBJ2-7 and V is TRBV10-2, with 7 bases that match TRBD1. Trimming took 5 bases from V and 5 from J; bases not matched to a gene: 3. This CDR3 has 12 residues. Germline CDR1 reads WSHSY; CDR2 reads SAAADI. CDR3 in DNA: TGCGCCAGCAGTCGTACAGGGGACGAGCAGTACTTC. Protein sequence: CASSRTGDEQYF.

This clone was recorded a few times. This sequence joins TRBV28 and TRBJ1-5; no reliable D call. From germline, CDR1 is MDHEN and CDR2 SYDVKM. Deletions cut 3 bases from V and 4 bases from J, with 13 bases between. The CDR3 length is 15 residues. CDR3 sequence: CASSLLLNDNQPQHF. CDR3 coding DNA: TGTGCCAGCAGTTTGCTTCTTAACGATAATCAGCCCCAGCATTTT.